This T cell receptor (beta chain) appears in the sequencing data of a study of PD-L1 blockade in urothelial cancer (dated by TCRdb to the late 2010s). About the full investigation: Every patient began therapy at some point between 2014 and 2015 and was given atezolizumab 1,200 mg intravenously every 3 weeks. Twenty-five of 29 patients were identified as males with urothelial cancer of bladder origin, and a prior smoking history was reported by 18 of 29 patients. Patients had an ECOG performance status of 0 or 1 and had received between 0 and 3 prior chemotherapy regimens. Blood samples were analyzed 3 weeks after the start of treatment (second dose) and 6 weeks after the start of treatment. Blood samples gave median yields of about 140,000 T cells and over 80,000 unique TCRs, along with a median clonality of 0.080. Somatic, immune and clinical correlates of response to PD-L1 blockade with atezolizumab in urothelial cancer were the focus of an exploratory multi-omic analysis. TCR sequencing covered pretreatment tumor samples and matched, serially collected peripheral blood taken before and after atezolizumab treatment. Durable clinical benefit was defined as a progression-free survival longer than 6 months, and TCR features were additionally tested against progression-free survival and overall survival. In the same patients who had TCR sequencing, pretreatment tumors also underwent whole exome sequencing and RNA sequencing. Durable clinical benefit was achieved by nine patients and was not achieved by 20 patients. Pretreatment blood TCR-seq was available for 27 to 30 patients, at least one posttreatment blood collection was obtained for roughly 25 patients, and tumor TCR-seq was available for roughly 25 patients.

The cohort comprised around 30 patients with locally advanced or metastatic urothelial carcinoma treated at Memorial Sloan Kettering on a trial protocol. Peripheral blood mononuclear cells were collected pretreatment and during treatment, with between 1 and 8 total time points obtained per patient. The Qiagen DNeasy Blood extraction kit was used to purify genomic DNA from total PBMCs and tumor samples. Collected pretreatment and during treatment, PBMCs were isolated and stored as previously described. From cysteine to phenylalanine, the CDR3 is 12 amino acids long. The DNA shown is the 36-base CDR3, in frame from base 1. To estimate absolute template abundance from read counts, synthetic TCR analog templates were spiked into each PCR. The immunoSEQ assay was used to amplify TCRbeta CDR3 regions from genomic DNA with bias-controlled V and J gene primers. Sequencing of rearranged TCRbeta segments was done at approximately 20X coverage. Per the source publication's procedure: Sequencing errors were corrected by clustering and CDR3s were annotated against IMGT to assign V, D and J genes. Only productive TCRbeta rearrangements were used in downstream analyses, excluding out-of-frame or stop-codon sequences. Clonality was calculated as one minus the Shannon entropy normalized by the log of the number of unique productive sequences. Fisher's exact test with Benjamini-Hochberg correction, at a threshold of adjusted p below 0.01, was used to find clones that differed between time points or between blood and tumor. TCRdb stores this immuneACCESS table with in-frame sequences only. Part of the clones is absent; in the studies checked, under half of the shortfall reflects unresolved V genes, and no reason is known for the rest. That table is the source of V, J and clone size, and D and trimming were worked out from the DNA. The sample table contains 60,000 or so clones; only one count was recorded for roughly 80% of them. Clones ranked in the top ten supply roughly 4.5% of the sample.

This clone was observed a single time. What this receptor recognizes is not known. No much larger clone is present one base from it, and per-base qualities are unavailable. The full study reports these points: A pretreatment peripheral blood TCR clonality below the median was linked to improved progression-free and overall survival. Greater expansion of tumor-associated TCR clones in peripheral blood 3 weeks after the start of treatment was observed in patients with durable benefit (n of about 22, p = 0.022). Because of the small sample size (n of about 30) and the many exploratory analyses performed, the results are intended to be regarded as hypothesis-generating.

The receptor's source is a man aged 65-85 years with urothelial cancer. The sequence is built from TRBV21-1 and TRBJ2-1; the table calls TRBD1, which could not be checked here. TRBV21-1 is designated a pseudogene. This material consisted of PBMCs, taken around atezolizumab (anti-PD-L1) treatment. The DNA sequence follows: TGTGCCACCCCCCGTAGGGGGAATGAGCAGTTCTTC. Translated, it gives CATPRRGNEQFF.